This passage covers 28 T cell receptor beta chains from one sample sequenced in a study of PD-L1 blockade in urothelial cancer. The time point denotes: pretreatment peripheral blood. This table comes from immunoSEQ multiplex PCR, and its TCRdb copy is limited to in-frame clones, with some not included. The sample lists tens of thousands of clones, roughly 85% occurring once. Sequenced here: PBMCs, sampled around atezolizumab (anti-PD-L1) treatment. The source is an older woman with urothelial cancer.

This clone occurred a few times. The chain joins TRBV5-1 to TRBJ2-3; 11 bases fit TRBD2. The CDR3 covers 15 residues. The germline CDR1 and CDR2 sequences are SGHRS and YFSETQ. V gave up 6 bases and J gave up 4 bases; unmatched junction bases: 7. The DNA of the CDR3 is TGCGCCAGCATGAATAGCGGGGGGGCCTCAGATACGCAGTATTTT. The encoded protein is CASMNSGGASDTQYF.

The gene calls are TRBV21-1 and TRBJ2-3; the table assigns TRBD2, which was not confirmed against the DNA. TRBV21-1 is annotated as a pseudogene. The CDR3 is 18 residues long. Here the CDR3 DNA reads TGTGCCAGCAGCCCCCGCGCTAGCGGGAGTTCTAGGGCAGATACGCAGTATTTT. This gives the protein CASSPRASGSSRADTQYF.

V usage is TRBV18 and J usage is TRBJ2-7, with a weak D call TRBD2 (6 bases). In germline, CDR1 is KGHSH, CDR2 LQKENI. The V and J ends lost 3 bases and 6 bases respectively, with 12 bases between them. This CDR3 has 13 amino acids. The CDR3 nucleotides read TGTGCCAGCTCACCCACACGGGGGTCCGAGCAGTACTTC. This codes for CASSPTRGSEQYF.

This clone appeared once. The rearrangement links TRBV7-7 to TRBJ1-3, with D possibly being TRBD1 (6 bases). Trimming took off 5 bases at V and 4 bases at J, with 21 bases between the two ends. The germline CDR1 and CDR2 sequences are SSHAT and FNYEAQ (reference sequence). This CDR3 comprises 17 residues. In DNA form, the CDR3 reads TGTGCCAGCAGCCGAGAGGCGCAGGGGCTGGGGGGAAACACCATATATTTT. Its translation is CASSREAQGLGGNTIYF.

The V call is TRBV11-2, the J call TRBJ2-3; 7 bases agree with TRBD2. This CDR3 contains 16 residues. V lost 1 base and J lost 3; bases outside the gene matches: 7. Germline V gene sequence: CDR1 SGHAT, CDR2 FQNNGV. CDR3: CASSLGASGATDTQYF. CDR3 bases: TGTGCCAGCAGCTTAGGGGCTAGCGGCGCAACAGATACGCAGTATTTT.

J is TRBJ2-3 and V is TRBV5-1, with 7 bases fitting TRBD2. This CDR3 comprises 15 residues. Germline CDR1 reads SGHRS; CDR2 reads YFSETQ. The V segment lost 4 bases and the J segment 1 base; nucleotides outside the gene matches: 6. Here the CDR3 DNA reads TGCGCCAGCAGCGTCGGACTAGGGGGCACAGATACGCAGTATTTT. Amino acids: CASSVGLGGTDTQYF. The complete variable domain, with remaining parts taken from reference TRBV5-1 and TRBJ2-3, reads KAGVTQTPRYLIKTRGQQVTLSCSPISGHRSVSWYQQTPGQGLQFLFEYFSETQRNKGNFPGRFSGRQFSNSRSEMNVSTLELGDSALYLCASSVGLGGTDTQYFGPGTRLTVL.

The chain joins TRBV2 to TRBJ2-2; D not certain. This CDR3 spans 16 amino acids. Germline CDR1 and CDR2: SNHLY and FYNNEI. V gave up 2 bases and J gave up 1 base, with 11 bases separating them. CDR3 sequence reads: CASSEFRLVNTGELFF. CDR3 bases: TGTGCCAGCAGTGAATTCCGGCTAGTGAACACCGGGGAGCTGTTTTTT.

CDR3 nucleotide sequence: TGTGCCAGCAGTGAGACGGGACAGGTACAATACGAGCAGTACTTC. It yields the protein CASSETGQVQYEQYF. The chain has TRBV2 and TRBJ2-7; 8 positions match TRBD1. The CDR3 is made up of 15 amino acids. Germline lookup yields CDR1 SNHLY and CDR2 FYNNEI. Trimming at V came to 3 bases and at J to 4 bases, leaving 8 bases not matched to a gene.

This clone was picked up a small number of times. The rearrangement joins TRBV28 to TRBJ2-7; 9 nucleotides line up with TRBD1. Germline CDR1 is MDHEN and CDR2 is SYDVKM. This CDR3 region has 15 residues. With 3 bases clipped from V and 4 bases from J, the junction kept 7 bases outside the gene matches. As DNA, the CDR3 is TGTGCCAGCAGTTTGGGACCGGACAGGGGATACGAGCAGTACTTC. It codes for CASSLGPDRGYEQYF.

The chain carries TRBV6-1 and TRBJ1-5; D perhaps matches TRBD1 (5 bases). Germline loops: CDR1 MNHNS, CDR2 SASEGT. The ends were cut back, 4 bases at V and 0 bases at J, with 13 bases in the middle. The CDR3 runs 16 residues. For the CDR3, the DNA is TGTGCCAGCAGTGGGCGGGGCGGATATAGCAATCAGCCCCAGCATTTT. Protein sequence: CASSGRGGYSNQPQHF.

The V and J genes are TRBV11-3 and TRBJ2-7; TRBD1 agrees at 7 bases. V lost 3 bases, J lost 0 bases, and 2 bases stayed unmatched. This CDR3 has 14 amino acids. The germline V gene has CDR1 SGHNT and CDR2 YENEEA. CDR3 DNA: TGTGCCAGCAGCTTGACAGGGACCTCCTACGAGCAGTACTTC. Translation gives CASSLTGTSYEQYF. The variable domain in full, with the rest retrieved from reference TRBV11-3 and TRBJ2-7, is EAGVVQSPRYKIIEKKQPVAFWCNPISGHNTLYWYLQNLGQGPELLIRYENEEAVDDSQLPKDRFSAERLKGVDSTLKIQPAELGDSAVYLCASSLTGTSYEQYFGPGTRLTVT.

This clone was seen more than once but under ten times. The chain recombines TRBV5-6 with TRBJ2-7; TRBD2 matches 16 bases. V dropped 0 bases and J dropped 6; count of bases not matched to a gene: 9. Per the germline V gene, CDR1 is SGHDT and CDR2 is YYEEEE. This CDR3 region has 18 residues. The CDR3 nucleotides are TGTGCCAGCAGCTTGGTATTGGGACTAGCGGGAGGGCGGGGCGAGCAGTACTTC. As protein: CASSLVLGLAGGRGEQYF. The variable domain in full, completed from reference TRBV5-6 and TRBJ2-7, reads DAGVTQSPTHLIKTRGQQVTLRCSPKSGHDTVSWYQQALGQGPQFIFQYYEEEERQRGNFPDRFSGHQFPNYSSELNVNALLLGDSALYLCASSLVLGLAGGRGEQYFGPGTRLTVT.

The genes are TRBV29-1 and TRBJ2-7; D is uncertain. The V gene's germline CDR1 is SQVTM and CDR2 ANQGSEA. This CDR3 comprises 11 residues. Trimming removed 4 bases at V and 2 bases at J, with 6 bases between. CDR3 nucleotides: TGCAGCGTTGGCGAGGCCTACGAGCAGTACTTC. Its protein is CSVGEAYEQYF.

The chain links TRBV7-2 to TRBJ2-1; TRBD2 matches at 15 bases. This CDR3 comprises 19 residues. With V trimmed by 4 bases and J by 6 bases, 13 bases remained unmatched. CDR1 and CDR2 (germline): SGHTA, FQGNSA. The CDR3 bases are TGTGCCAGCAGCTCCCCCGGGACTAGCGGGAGGCCGTGGGTCAATGAGCAGTTCTTC. This gives the protein CASSSPGTSGRPWVNEQFF.

The chain recombines TRBV19 with TRBJ2-6; D might be TRBD2 (6 bases). Trimming took 3 bases from V and 3 from J, leaving 12 bases between them. The CDR3 has 16 amino acids. Germline CDR1 and CDR2: LNHDA and SQIVND (reference sequence). In DNA, the CDR3 is TGTGCCAGTAGTATTCCCCTCGGGGGTGGGGCCAACGTCCTGACTTTC. This sequence encodes CASSIPLGGGANVLTF.

The chain uses TRBV4-1 and TRBJ2-1; tentative D call: TRBD2 (6 bases). Trimming cost V 4 bases and J 10 bases, with 8 bases left between them. The germline V gene has CDR1 MGHRA and CDR2 YSYEKL. This CDR3 is built from 11 residues. The CDR3 loop is CASSPGLEQFF. CDR3 bases: TGCGCCAGCAGCCCCGGACTAGAGCAGTTCTTC.

The CDR3 loop reads CASSRDRASYEQYF. In DNA, the CDR3 is TGTGCCAGCAGTAGGGACAGGGCCTCCTACGAGCAGTACTTC. The chain employs TRBV2 and TRBJ2-7; 9 bases fit TRBD1. The CDR3 sequence is 14 residues long. V lost 5 bases to trimming and J lost 0 bases; unmatched junction nucleotides: 2. The germline CDR1 and CDR2 sequences are SNHLY and FYNNEI.

V and J are TRBV14 and TRBJ2-7; 8 positions match TRBD1. The ends lost 5 bases at V and 2 bases at J; junction bases unmatched: 8. Germline V gives CDR1 SGHDN, CDR2 FVKESK. The CDR3 runs to 15 residues. The CDR3 DNA is TGTGCCAGCAGCGTAGGACAGGGAGGAGCCTACGAGCAGTACTTC. This encodes CASSVGQGGAYEQYF.

This chain links TRBV6-5 with TRBJ1-4; D may be TRBD1 (5 bases). With 6 bases removed from V and 3 bases from J, the gap between germline ends came to 11 bases. The germline V gene has CDR1 MNHEY and CDR2 SVGAGI. The CDR3 contains 14 residues. Here the CDR3 reads CASRPWDSNEKLFF. The CDR3 nucleotides read TGTGCCAGCAGGCCTTGGGACTCTAATGAAAAACTGTTTTTT.

This rearrangement joins TRBV4-3 to TRBJ2-1; the D gene is possibly TRBD1 (7 bases). V shed 1 base and J shed 10 bases, with 14 bases lying between them. The CDR3 is 14 residues long. Germline values: CDR1 LGHNA, CDR2 YSLEER. The CDR3 region is CASSQVQGGREQFF. The CDR3 nucleotides are TGCGCCAGCAGCCAAGTCCAGGGGGGAAGAGAGCAGTTCTTC.

J is TRBJ1-5 and V is TRBV2; a weak D match, TRBD1 (5 bases). V was pared by 3 bases and J by 8 bases, with 14 bases between. Germline CDR1 is SNHLY and CDR2 is FYNNEI. The CDR3 is made up of 14 amino acids. CDR3 protein: CASSDVGQGEPQHF. In nucleotides, the CDR3 is TGTGCCAGCAGTGACGTCGGTCAGGGTGAGCCCCAGCATTTT.

The chain recombines TRBV5-5 with TRBJ2-3; D might be TRBD2 (6 bases). Germline CDR1 SGHKS, CDR2 YYEKEE (reference sequence). Trimming cost V 5 bases and J 5 bases, with 27 bases left between them. This CDR3 has 18 residues. Here the CDR3 DNA reads TGTGCCAGCAGATCGGGCTCGAGGGGCGGGACCGTCAAAGATACGCAGTATTTT. It translates to CASRSGSRGGTVKDTQYF.

J is TRBJ2-7 and V is TRBV19, with D unclear. CDR1 LNHDA and CDR2 SQIVND come from the germline V gene (reference sequence). Trimming stripped 5 bases from V and 0 bases from J, with 11 bases between. CDR3 length equals 14 residues. CDR3 amino acids: CASSLLSSSYEQYF. Written as DNA, the CDR3 is TGTGCCAGTAGTTTACTTAGTAGCTCCTACGAGCAGTACTTC.

The V call is TRBV10-3, the J call TRBJ2-1; 11 bases align to TRBD1. The CDR3 is made up of 12 amino acids. The ends lost 8 bases at V and 8 bases at J; junction bases unmatched: 2. Germline V gene sequence: CDR1 ENHRY, CDR2 SYGVKD. This chain's CDR3 is CAIGTGGDEQFF. In DNA form, the CDR3 reads TGTGCCATCGGGACAGGGGGGGATGAGCAGTTCTTC.

This clone was seen many times. The chain has TRBV19 and TRBJ2-1, with TRBD2 as a possible D gene (5 bases). Looked up from germline, CDR1 is LNHDA and CDR2 is SQIVND (reference sequence). The V end was cut by 10 bases, the J end by 8 bases, with 12 bases between. This CDR3 is built from 11 residues. In nucleotides, the CDR3 is TGTGCCACGGGGAGACCCCATGAGCAGTTCTTC. This codes for CATGRPHEQFF.

The CDR3 region is CASSTGGISGNTIYF. DNA of the CDR3: TGTGCCAGCAGTACAGGGGGAATCTCTGGAAACACCATATATTTT. This chain joins TRBV28 and TRBJ1-3; TRBD1 aligns across 8 bases. Unmatched junction bases numbered 3, after V lost 5 bases and J lost 0 bases. The germline gives CDR1 MDHEN, CDR2 SYDVKM. This CDR3 is 15 amino acids long.

The rearrangement joins TRBV5-4 to TRBJ2-7, with 8 bases fitting TRBD2. Trimming removed 0 bases from V and 4 bases from J; junction bases left unmatched: 12. The CDR3 is 17 amino acids. Looked up from germline, CDR1 is SGHNT and CDR2 is YYREEE (reference sequence). The CDR3 nucleotides read TGTGCCAGCAGCTTGGCCTCCGGGGCTAGCGGGCCATACGAGCAGTACTTC. It encodes CASSLASGASGPYEQYF. Supplemented by reference TRBV5-4 and TRBJ2-7, the full variable domain reads ETGVTQSPTHLIKTRGQQVTLRCSSQSGHNTVSWYQQALGQGPQFIFQYYREEENGRGNFPPRFSGLQFPNYSSELNVNALELDDSALYLCASSLASGASGPYEQYFGPGTRLTVT.

As to this clone: Distinct nucleotide sequences in the sample also encode this CDR3. The rearrangement links TRBV7-9 to TRBJ2-2; 10 bases align to TRBD1. The germline V gene encodes CDR1 SEHNR and CDR2 FQNEAQ (reference sequence). The trim removed 5 bases at V and 5 bases at J, leaving 8 bases unmatched. The CDR3 runs to 16 residues. CDR3 sequence: CASSQPGQGTTGELFF. The CDR3 DNA reads as TGTGCCAGCAGCCAACCGGGACAGGGGACTACCGGGGAGCTGTTTTTT.